This TCR beta chain was sequenced for a study of OX40 agonist ivuxolimab in advanced cancers. Assay used: immunoSEQ multiplex PCR; TCRdb lists only in-frame clones, some missing. The data show tens of thousands of clones, under 85% seen once. Germline lookup yields CDR1 SGHVS and CDR2 FQNEAQ. This CDR3 has 18 residues. The V and J ends lost 0 bases and 0 bases respectively, with 15 bases between them. The sample in question was CD4+ or CD8+ T cells sorted from blood, obtained in a trial of the OX40 agonist ivuxolimab. The origin of this receptor is an adult with an advanced solid tumor such as melanoma, head and neck, liver or kidney cancer. V is TRBV7-8 and J is TRBJ2-4; a weak D match, TRBD2 (6 bases). Here the CDR3 reads CASSLALSGGLAKNIQYF. The CDR3 DNA reads as TGTGCCAGCAGCTTAGCGCTATCTGGGGGACTAGCCAAAAACATTCAGTACTTC.